Presented here are 32 T cell receptor beta chains from one specimen sequenced in a study of shared clonotypes between healthy human individuals. Data came from immunoSEQ multiplex PCR; TCRdb stores just in-frame clones and leaves some out. Of roughly 2 million clones listed, about 95% are singletons. Terminally differentiated effector memory CD45RA+ cells were excluded from the naive CD8 cells, which were CD45RO-negative and positively selected for CCR7. Material: naive CD8+ T cells sorted from blood. All receptors come from a man between 18 and 29 years old in good health.

Regarding this clone: This same CDR3 is encoded by further DNA sequences in the sample. This chain joins TRBV27 and TRBJ2-6; perhaps TRBD1 as D (5 bases). CDR3 length: 16 residues. Trimming took off 5 bases at V and 0 bases at J, with 11 bases between the two ends. The germline CDR1 and CDR2 sequences are MNHEY and SMNVEV (reference sequence). CDR3: CASSPQQVSGANVLTF. CDR3 DNA sequence: TGTGCCAGCAGTCCGCAACAGGTCTCTGGGGCCAACGTCCTGACTTTC.

The chain joins TRBV19 to TRBJ1-5, with D unresolved. V was pared by 4 bases and J by 0 bases, with 7 bases between. The CDR3 spans 14 residues. Germline CDR1 reads LNHDA; CDR2 reads SQIVND (reference sequence). CDR3 DNA sequence: TGTGCCAGTAGTACTGAGTATAGCAATCAGCCCCAGCATTTT. Translating gives CASSTEYSNQPQHF.

The chain employs TRBV7-9 and TRBJ2-3; D is perhaps TRBD1 (7 bases). The CDR3 loop spans 14 amino acids. Trimming removed 5 bases from V and 4 bases from J, with 13 bases in between. The germline CDR1 and CDR2 sequences are SEHNR and FQNEAQ (reference sequence). For the CDR3, the DNA is TGTGCCAGCAGCCCAGGGGGGAGCCCAGATACGCAGTATTTT. This gives the protein CASSPGGSPDTQYF.

A single count supports this clone. The gene calls are TRBV29-1 and TRBJ2-1, with D unresolved. Trimming left V 4 bases short and J 8 bases short, with 12 bases between. Germline CDR1 is SQVTM and CDR2 is ANQGSEA. The CDR3 runs 12 residues. The CDR3 sequence: CSVVPRGDEQFF. Written as DNA, the CDR3 is TGCAGCGTTGTCCCCCGCGGCGATGAGCAGTTCTTC.

The CDR3 reads CSARDGYEQFF. Written as DNA, the CDR3 is TGCAGTGCTAGAGATGGCTATGAGCAGTTCTTC. The chain links TRBV20-1 to TRBJ2-1; D unclear. Germline V lookup: CDR1 DFQATT, CDR2 SNEGSKA (reference sequence). Trimming pared 0 bases from V and 8 bases from J, leaving 5 bases between. The CDR3 is 11 amino acids.

The V call is TRBV27, the J call TRBJ2-1, with TRBD2 matching 15 bases. After removal of 4 bases from V and 7 bases from J, the junction contained 5 bases not matched to a gene. The CDR3 consists of 16 residues. Germline CDR1 is MNHEY and CDR2 is SMNVEV (reference sequence). The CDR3 region is CASSSRTSGRDNEQFF. For the CDR3, the DNA is TGTGCCAGCAGTTCAAGGACTAGCGGGAGGGATAATGAGCAGTTCTTC.

Concerning this clone itself: Other DNA sequences from this sample encode an identical CDR3 as well. The chain joins TRBV27 to TRBJ2-7, with D perhaps assigned TRBD1 or TRBD2 (5 bases each). Trimming cost V 0 bases and J 2 bases, with 11 bases left between them. Germline lookup yields CDR1 MNHEY and CDR2 SMNVEV (reference sequence). The length of the CDR3 is 15 residues. The CDR3 DNA reads TGTGCCAGCAGTTTATCTGGGGGTCTGCCCTACGAGCAGTACTTC. This gives the protein CASSLSGGLPYEQYF.

The chain recombines TRBV28 with TRBJ2-2; D might be TRBD1 (6 bases). V gave up 3 bases and J gave up 4 bases, with 15 bases separating them. This CDR3 spans 16 amino acids. Germline CDR1 reads MDHEN; CDR2 reads SYDVKM. The CDR3 sequence is CASSFRTANFTGELFF. CDR3 nucleotide sequence: TGTGCCAGCAGTTTTCGGACAGCCAATTTCACCGGGGAGCTGTTTTTT.

The genes are TRBV9 and TRBJ2-3, with D unclear. Between the trimmed V and J ends, which lost 4 bases and 2 bases, there was a span of 11 bases. The CDR3 is 14 residues long. Per germline, CDR1 SGDLS and CDR2 YYNGEE. CDR3 sequence (DNA): TGTGCCAGCAGCCTAGGTGGGTTCACAGATACGCAGTATTTT. This encodes CASSLGGFTDTQYF.

The rearrangement joins TRBV7-2 to TRBJ2-3, with a possible D match to TRBD1 (6 bases). V lost 1 base and J lost 2, with 16 bases in between. CDR3 length equals 17 residues. The germline gives CDR1 SGHTA, CDR2 FQGNSA. CDR3 sequence reads: CASSLETGWDLTDTQYF. The CDR3 nucleotides are TGTGCCAGCAGCTTAGAAACAGGGTGGGATCTCACAGATACGCAGTATTTT.

The chain links TRBV7-9 to TRBJ2-7; the D gene is possibly TRBD1 (5 bases). The CDR3 covers 16 residues. Per germline, CDR1 SEHNR and CDR2 FQNEAQ (reference sequence). V lost 1 base and J 0 bases, leaving 13 bases between the germline ends. DNA for the CDR3: TGTGCCAGCAGCTTAGTTTTCGGAGACAGCTCCTACGAGCAGTACTTC. This codes for CASSLVFGDSSYEQYF. Drawing the rest from reference TRBV7-9 and TRBJ2-7, the complete variable domain is DTGVSQNPRHKITKRGQNVTFRCDPISEHNRLYWYRQTLGQGPEFLTYFQNEAQLEKSRLLSDRFSAERPKGSFSTLEIQRTEQGDSAMYLCASSLVFGDSSYEQYFGPGTRLTVT.

The V gene is TRBV27, the J gene TRBJ2-2; D is uncertain. Germline CDR1 MNHEY, CDR2 SMNVEV (reference sequence). V shed 2 bases and J shed 3 bases, with 13 bases lying between them. This CDR3 has 16 amino acids. CDR3 protein: CASSLRVPGYTGELFF. The DNA of the CDR3 is TGTGCCAGCAGTTTAAGGGTCCCAGGCTACACCGGGGAGCTGTTTTTT.

Regarding this clone: Other nucleotide sequences in the sample specify the same CDR3. V is TRBV30 and J is TRBJ1-2, with TRBD1 as a possible D gene (5 bases). The germline V and J ends were trimmed by 0 bases and 7 bases, with 12 bases remaining between them. Germline-derived CDR1 and CDR2 are GTSNPN and SVGIG (reference sequence). The CDR3 is made up of 13 amino acids. The CDR3 spells CAWSVQSGFGYTF. In DNA form, the CDR3 reads TGTGCCTGGAGTGTACAGTCAGGGTTTGGCTACACCTTC.

V usage is TRBV4-2 and J usage is TRBJ2-6; 7 nucleotides agree with TRBD1. With 3 bases clipped from V and 0 bases from J, the junction kept 11 bases outside the gene matches. The CDR3 sequence is 19 residues long. CDR1 is LGHNA, CDR2 YNFKEQ, per germline. CDR3 nucleotide sequence: TGTGCCAGCAGCCAGGATGTAACAGGGGTTCACTCTGGGGCCAACGTCCTGACTTTC. Protein sequence: CASSQDVTGVHSGANVLTF.

J is TRBJ2-3 and V is TRBV6-5; unclear D gene. Germline V gene data show CDR1 as MNHEY and CDR2 as SVGAGI. The CDR3 consists of 14 residues. Trimming took 5 bases from V and 9 from J, leaving 18 bases between them. The DNA for the CDR3 is TGTGCCAGCAGTCCCCCGGCGGCCGCGGACACGCAGTATTTT. Translated: CASSPPAAADTQYF.

Remarks on this clone: The sample has other DNA sequences that encode this CDR3 too. The V and J genes are TRBV7-9 and TRBJ2-7; D might be TRBD2 (5 bases). The ends were cut back, 3 bases at V and 5 bases at J, with 8 bases in the middle. Germline V CDR1 and CDR2: SEHNR, FQNEAQ (reference sequence). The length of the CDR3 is 12 residues. The CDR3 bases are TGTGCCAGCAGCTTTATCGGGGACGAGCAGTACTTC. Protein sequence: CASSFIGDEQYF.

J is TRBJ2-6 and V is TRBV13, with 10 bases identical to TRBD2. The ends lost 4 bases at V and 0 bases at J; junction bases unmatched: 9. The CDR3 covers 19 residues. The V gene's germline CDR1 is PRHDT and CDR2 FYEKMQ (reference sequence). The CDR3 DNA sequence: TGTGCCAGCAGCTCACGACTAGCGGGCTTTGGCTCTGGGGCCAACGTCCTGACTTTC. This codes for CASSSRLAGFGSGANVLTF.

V is TRBV6-5 and J is TRBJ2-7; D ambiguous. V was clipped by 2 bases and J by 0 bases, with 5 bases between them. The CDR3 loop spans 13 amino acids. CDR1 MNHEY and CDR2 SVGAGI come from the germline V gene. The CDR3 nucleotides read TGTGCCAGCAGTTACACCCTCTCCTACGAGCAGTACTTC. Its translation: CASSYTLSYEQYF.

A note on this clone: A read error is possible here, since a much larger clone lies one base away. The V call is TRBV6-5, the J call TRBJ2-7; D possibly corresponds to TRBD1 (5 bases). The CDR3 has 12 amino acids. Deletions cut 4 bases from V and 2 bases from J, with 6 bases between. Germline V CDR1 and CDR2: MNHEY, SVGAGI. The CDR3: CASSLGAYEQYF. The CDR3 region has the DNA TGTGCCAGCAGTTTAGGGGCCTACGAGCAGTACTTC.

The rearrangement links TRBV5-1 to TRBJ1-1, with D unresolved. Germline CDR1 and CDR2: SGHRS and YFSETQ. This CDR3 spans 17 amino acids. V lost 3 bases and J 1 base, leaving 19 bases between the germline ends. Here the CDR3 reads CASSYERAHSTNTEAFF. CDR3 DNA: TGCGCCAGCAGCTATGAACGGGCCCACTCCACGAACACTGAAGCTTTCTTT.

The chain recombines TRBV5-4 with TRBJ2-3, with TRBD1 matching 7 bases. Germline V gene data show CDR1 as SGHNT and CDR2 as YYREEE (reference sequence). CDR3 size: 15 residues. V lost 0 bases to trimming and J lost 5 bases; unmatched junction nucleotides: 6. CDR3 sequence reads: CASSLGSGGVDTQYF. CDR3 nucleotides: TGTGCCAGCAGCTTGGGGTCAGGGGGTGTAGATACGCAGTATTTT.

Only one count was recorded for this clone. The chain combines TRBV6-5 with TRBJ2-1, with 9 bases aligning to TRBD1. CDR1 and CDR2 from the germline V gene are MNHEY and SVGAGI. V lost 6 bases, J lost 2 bases, and 5 bases stayed unmatched. The CDR3 is 15 residues long. CDR3 region: CASSGDRVAYNEQFF. CDR3 DNA: TGTGCCAGCAGCGGGGACAGGGTGGCCTACAATGAGCAGTTCTTC.

In the case of this clone: In the same sample, other DNA sequences code for this CDR3. The chain has TRBV7-9 and TRBJ2-7; no definite D call. CDR3 length equals 13 residues. Germline V gene sequence: CDR1 SEHNR, CDR2 FQNEAQ (reference sequence). V was trimmed by 1 base and J by 4 bases, leaving 8 bases between them. CDR3 sequence (DNA): TGTGCCAGCAGCTTAGGTCTAGATTACGAGCAGTACTTC. This codes for CASSLGLDYEQYF.

This sequence joins TRBV5-7 and TRBJ2-7; D is perhaps TRBD2 (6 bases). TRBV5-7 belongs to the ORF category, with a function that is uncertain. This CDR3 comprises 17 residues. Trimming took 1 base from V and 1 from J, leaving 18 bases between them. This CDR3 reads CASSLTRGRRESYEQYF. The DNA of the CDR3 is TGTGCCAGCAGCTTGACACGGGGACGGAGGGAATCCTACGAGCAGTACTTC.

The CDR3 sequence is CAIGASPETIYF. In DNA form, the CDR3 reads TGTGCCATTGGGGCCTCACCGGAAACCATATATTTT. The gene calls are TRBV6-5 and TRBJ1-3; D is perhaps TRBD1 (5 bases). From germline, CDR1 is MNHEY and CDR2 SVGAGI. V lost 10 bases to trimming and J lost 10 bases, with 17 bases between them. The CDR3 has 12 residues.

The chain links TRBV5-4 to TRBJ1-2, with D uncertain. The CDR3 is made up of 17 amino acids. V was clipped by 0 bases and J by 4 bases, with 19 bases between them. Germline-derived CDR1 and CDR2 are SGHNT and YYREEE (reference sequence). The CDR3 loop is CASSLGSRGTHPYGYTF. The CDR3 nucleotides read TGTGCCAGCAGCTTGGGTTCCAGAGGTACCCACCCCTATGGCTACACCTTC.

Remarks on this clone: One end of the junction fails to match germline, which may point to a read error. V is TRBV9 and J is TRBJ2-2, with 10 bases fitting TRBD2. The CDR3 is 13 residues long. Germline V lookup: CDR1 SGDLS, CDR2 YYNGEE. CDR3 DNA: TGTGCCAGTAGCGGGGGGCCCACCGGGGAGCTGTTTTTT. It yields the protein CASSGGPTGELFF.

This rearrangement joins TRBV27 to TRBJ2-1, with TRBD1 matching over 7 bases. The V and J ends lost 4 bases and 6 bases, in that order; junction bases with no gene match: 6. The germline CDR1 and CDR2 sequences are MNHEY and SMNVEV (reference sequence). This CDR3 comprises 14 residues. The CDR3 region has the DNA TGTGCCAGCAGTTCGAGGGGGCTCTCCAATGAGCAGTTCTTC. Translated: CASSSRGLSNEQFF.

The J gene is TRBJ2-7, the V gene TRBV19; D uncertain. Germline V gives CDR1 LNHDA, CDR2 SQIVND (reference sequence). With 3 bases removed from V and 7 bases from J, the gap between germline ends came to 13 bases. The CDR3 spans 13 residues. The DNA for the CDR3 is TGTGCCAGTAGTATTGGTCCGAATGGGGAGCAGTACTTC. Encoded protein: CASSIGPNGEQYF.

The chain employs TRBV7-2 and TRBJ2-5; D remains ambiguous. Germline CDR1 reads SGHTA; CDR2 reads FQGNSA. Trimming took 5 bases from V and 5 from J, leaving 6 bases between them. The CDR3 sequence is 11 residues long. The CDR3 region has the DNA TGTGCCAGCAGCCCGGATGAGACCCAGTACTTC. This encodes CASSPDETQYF.

The chain uses TRBV5-8 and TRBJ1-2, with D maybe TRBD1 (5 bases). The V and J ends lost 4 bases and 3 bases respectively, with 19 bases between them. Germline CDR1 reads SGHTS; CDR2 reads YDEGEE. This CDR3 contains 16 residues. The CDR3 bases are TGTGCCAGCAGCACCCCTTACCTGGACATTGACTATGGCTACACCTTC. Translated, it gives CASSTPYLDIDYGYTF. The entire variable domain, with the rest obtained from reference TRBV5-8 and TRBJ1-2, is as follows: EAGVTQSPTHLIKTRGQQATLRCSPISGHTSVYWYQQALGLGLQFLLWYDEGEERNRGNFPPRFSGRQFPNYSSELNVNALELEDSALYLCASSTPYLDIDYGYTFGSGTRLTVV.

The rearrangement links TRBV28 to TRBJ1-1; possible D gene TRBD1, 6 bases. V dropped 4 bases and J dropped 5 bases, with 11 bases sitting between them. The CDR3 spans 13 residues. The germline V gene has CDR1 MDHEN and CDR2 SYDVKM. The CDR3 reads CASSYTTGTEAFF. The CDR3 region has the DNA TGTGCCAGCAGTTATACCACAGGGACTGAAGCTTTCTTT.